Listed here are 19 T cell receptor beta chains from one sample, sequenced in a study of blood T cell repertoires in COVID-19 (dated by TCRdb to 2020 to 2021). The library was generated by the immunoSEQ multiplex PCR assay. TCRdb holds this immuneACCESS table with in-frame rearrangements only. Some clones are missing; in checked studies, unresolved V genes explain under half, and the rest has no known cause. The sample includes roughly 260,000 clones, with around four fifths observed a single time. The ten largest clones take up about 4.8% of the sample. The sequenced sample consisted of peripheral blood. Receptors were obtained from a woman in her sixties or seventies with acute or convalescent COVID-19.

The chain joins TRBV3-1 (or the pseudogene TRBV3-2) to TRBJ1-4; 10 nucleotides line up with TRBD1. The germline V gene encodes CDR1 LGHDT and CDR2 YNNKEL (reference sequence). J gave up 2 bases and V 3 bases, and 18 bases lay outside the gene matches. The CDR3 has 21 amino acids. The CDR3 is CASSQTSGTGVQDLTNEKLFF. DNA of the CDR3: TGTGCCAGCAGCCAGACCTCCGGGACAGGGGTGCAGGATTTGACTAATGAAAAACTGTTTTTT.

The sample holds a few counts of this clone. This sequence joins TRBV7-2 and TRBJ1-5; no firm D call. The CDR3 runs to 12 residues. Between the trimmed V and J ends, which lost 1 base and 6 bases, there was a span of 4 bases. The germline V gene encodes CDR1 SGHTA and CDR2 FQGNSA. The CDR3 loop reads CASSLDSQPQHF. CDR3 DNA sequence: TGTGCCAGCAGCTTAGACAGTCAGCCCCAGCATTTT. The whole variable domain, filled in from reference TRBV7-2 and TRBJ1-5, reads GAGVSQSPSNKVTEKGKDVELRCDPISGHTALYWYRQSLGQGLEFLIYFQGNSAPDKSGLPSDRFSAERTGGSVSTLTIQRTQQEDSAVYLCASSLDSQPQHFGDGTRLSIL.

V and J are TRBV10-3 and TRBJ2-3; 9 nucleotides align to TRBD2. V trimming: 8 bases; J trimming: 1 base; junction bases outside the gene matches: 1. CDR1 and CDR2 (germline): ENHRY, SYGVKD. The length of the CDR3 is 13 residues. The CDR3 loop is CAIRTSGTDTQYF. CDR3 bases: TGTGCCATCCGGACTAGCGGCACAGATACGCAGTATTTT.

The chain joins TRBV4-2 to TRBJ2-1; D gene ambiguous. The germline V and J ends were trimmed by 0 bases and 3 bases, with 6 bases remaining between them. CDR3 length equals 14 residues. Germline V CDR1 and CDR2: LGHNA, YNFKEQ. The CDR3 sequence is CASSQELIYNEQFF. In nucleotides, the CDR3 is TGTGCCAGCAGCCAAGAACTAATCTACAATGAGCAGTTCTTC.

This chain uses TRBV19 with TRBJ1-4; 9 bases line up with TRBD1. This CDR3 comprises 15 residues. Germline values: CDR1 LNHDA, CDR2 SQIVND (reference sequence). Trimming at V came to 3 bases and at J to 3 bases, leaving 2 bases not matched to a gene. The CDR3 DNA reads TGTGCCAGTAGTATCCGGACAGGGGCTAATGAAAAACTGTTTTTT. The encoded protein is CASSIRTGANEKLFF.

The V gene is TRBV5-4, the J gene TRBJ1-4; 12 nucleotides match TRBD1. CDR1 and CDR2 from the germline V gene are SGHNT and YYREEE (reference sequence). Trimming at V came to 4 bases and at J to 8 bases, leaving 6 bases not matched to a gene. The CDR3 runs 15 residues. The CDR3 sequence is CASSPGQGAVEKLFF. CDR3 in DNA: TGTGCCAGCAGCCCGGGACAGGGGGCGGTGGAAAAACTGTTTTTT.

This clone has only one observation. The rearrangement links TRBV7-9 to TRBJ2-3; 9 nucleotides line up with TRBD2. V lost 1 base, J lost 1 base, and 0 bases stayed unmatched. The germline V gene has CDR1 SEHNR and CDR2 FQNEAQ (reference sequence). The CDR3 runs to 15 residues. The CDR3 region is CASSLGLAGTDTQYF. CDR3 DNA sequence: TGTGCCAGCAGCTTAGGACTAGCGGGCACAGATACGCAGTATTTT. Full variable domain (remainder filled in from reference TRBV7-9 and TRBJ2-3): DTGVSQNPRHKITKRGQNVTFRCDPISEHNRLYWYRQTLGQGPEFLTYFQNEAQLEKSRLLSDRFSAERPKGSFSTLEIQRTEQGDSAMYLCASSLGLAGTDTQYFGPGTRLTVL.

This clone is a singleton in its sample. The V call is TRBV21-1, the J call TRBJ2-4; the listed D gene, TRBD2, was not tested against the DNA. TRBV21-1 is given as a pseudogene. The CDR3 is 16 amino acids. The CDR3 DNA is TGTGCCAGCAGCACACTAGCGGGGATGGCCAAAAACATTCAGTACTTC. Translated, it gives CASSTLAGMAKNIQYF.

This chain connects TRBV4-2 to TRBJ2-7; D may be TRBD2 (5 bases). The V and J ends lost 5 bases and 0 bases respectively, with 14 bases between them. This CDR3 spans 15 amino acids. CDR1 and CDR2 from the germline V gene are LGHNA and YNFKEQ. The DNA of the CDR3 is TGTGCCAGCAGCTCTTCCGGGATAGCCTCCTACGAGCAGTACTTC. It is translated as CASSSSGIASYEQYF.

The chain recombines TRBV28 with TRBJ2-7; D possibly corresponds to TRBD1 (6 bases). CDR1 and CDR2 from the germline V gene are MDHEN and SYDVKM. The CDR3 runs to 14 residues. V was shortened by 4 bases and J by 1 base, with 11 bases between the two germline ends. CDR3 DNA: TGTGCCAGCAGTTCCCCGACAGGTTCCTACGAGCAGTACTTC. It codes for CASSSPTGSYEQYF.

The chain is built from TRBV5-1 and TRBJ2-3, with TRBD2 matching 11 bases. The CDR3 is 15 residues long. The germline CDR1 and CDR2 sequences are SGHRS and YFSETQ. Losses at the gene ends were 3 bases for V and 7 bases for J; bases not matched to a gene: 7. CDR3 DNA sequence: TGCGCCAGCAGCTCCCTAGCGGGGGGCACGAATACGCAGTATTTT. Its protein is CASSSLAGGTNTQYF.

This clone was seen a few times. The rearrangement uses TRBV18 and TRBJ2-4; possible D gene TRBD2, 6 bases. Germline CDR1 KGHSH, CDR2 LQKENI. The length of the CDR3 is 15 residues. V gave up 3 bases and J gave up 1 base, with 10 bases separating them. The CDR3 DNA reads as TGTGCCAGCTCACCGGCGGGGTTGGCCAAAAACATTCAGTACTTC. Translated: CASSPAGLAKNIQYF.

The V and J genes are TRBV6-5 and TRBJ2-7, with D maybe TRBD2 (5 bases). Trimming stripped 4 bases from V and 0 bases from J, with 13 bases between. The CDR3 loop spans 15 amino acids. Germline V gives CDR1 MNHEY, CDR2 SVGAGI. CDR3 in amino acids: CASSSRTGSSYEQYF. For the CDR3, the DNA is TGTGCCAGCAGTTCCCGGACGGGGAGCTCCTACGAGCAGTACTTC.

The J gene is TRBJ2-7, the V gene TRBV3-1 (or the pseudogene TRBV3-2), with D hard to call. Germline V gene sequence: CDR1 LGHDT, CDR2 YNNKEL (reference sequence). The CDR3 is 11 residues long. V was trimmed by 2 bases and J by 6 bases, leaving 5 bases between them. The CDR3 DNA is TGTGCCAGCAGCCAATCCCGCGAGCAGTACTTC. Its protein product is CASSQSREQYF.

As for this clone: Other DNA sequences in the same sample also yield this CDR3. The rearrangement links TRBV7-2 to TRBJ1-1; no firm D call. Trimming took off 1 base at V and 0 bases at J, with 6 bases between the two ends. Looked up from germline, CDR1 is SGHTA and CDR2 is FQGNSA. The CDR3 is 14 amino acids. The CDR3 coding sequence is TGTGCCAGCAGCTTAGATAGATTGAACACTGAAGCTTTCTTT. Protein sequence: CASSLDRLNTEAFF.

The CDR3 DNA reads as TGCGCCAGCAGCTTAGAGGGGGATAGCAATCAGCCCCAGCATTTT. It encodes CASSLEGDSNQPQHF. This chain connects TRBV5-1 to TRBJ1-5; weak D call: TRBD1 (6 bases). Germline CDR1 is SGHRS and CDR2 is YFSETQ. V lost 2 bases and J lost 0, with 9 bases in between. The CDR3 sequence is 15 residues long.

Remarks on this clone: The same CDR3 is also encoded by other DNA sequences in this sample. V and J are TRBV19 and TRBJ1-1; possible D gene TRBD1, 6 bases. Germline-derived CDR1 and CDR2 are LNHDA and SQIVND (reference sequence). CDR3 size: 15 residues. The V end lost 3 bases, the J end lost 0 bases, and 11 bases lay between the germline ends. CDR3 DNA: TGTGCCAGTAGTATCCCGGGACACCTGAACACTGAAGCTTTCTTT. Translated: CASSIPGHLNTEAFF.

This chain connects TRBV20-1 to TRBJ1-1, with D uncertain. Trimming took off 6 bases at V and 8 bases at J, with 10 bases between the two ends. The V gene's germline CDR1 is DFQATT and CDR2 SNEGSKA (reference sequence). There are 10 residues in the CDR3. DNA for the CDR3: TGCAGTGCCCATCGAGGAGAAGCTTTCTTT. Residues: CSAHRGEAFF.

This chain uses TRBV5-6 with TRBJ1-1, with TRBD1 identical over 8 bases. V gave up 4 bases and J gave up 8 bases; unmatched junction bases: 1. The CDR3 runs to 11 residues. CDR1 and CDR2 from the germline V gene are SGHDT and YYEEEE. The CDR3 DNA reads TGTGCCAGCAGCCGGACAGGGGAAGCTTTCTTT. This sequence encodes CASSRTGEAFF. Supplemented by reference TRBV5-6 and TRBJ1-1, the full variable domain reads DAGVTQSPTHLIKTRGQQVTLRCSPKSGHDTVSWYQQALGQGPQFIFQYYEEEERQRGNFPDRFSGHQFPNYSSELNVNALLLGDSALYLCASSRTGEAFFGQGTRLTVV.